This T cell receptor beta chain comes out of a study of response to subunit inactivated influenza vaccine. In its sample, this clonotype was seen a few times. As yet, its antigen is unknown. Germline CDR1 is SSHAT and CDR2 is FNYEAQ (reference sequence). The CDR3 covers 15 residues. The V and J ends lost 1 base and 5 bases, in that order; junction bases with no gene match: 5. TCRdb processed the RT-PCR reads anew with MiXCR; each CDR3 protein has one entry. The table records 530,000 or so distinct CDR3 sequences, 12% of them present only once. The study, taken as a whole, reports: Few additional T cells are recruited per seasonal influenza vaccination, authors suggested.

This clonotype was obtained from a man aged 50-60 years who received an inactivated influenza vaccine. The input for sequencing was PBMCs from blood, taken on the day of vaccination. The rearrangement joins TRBV7-7 to TRBJ2-3; TRBD2 agrees at 8 bases. This CDR3 is CASSLGAAGGDTQYF. For the CDR3, the DNA is TGTGCCAGCAGCTTAGGCGCGGCGGGAGGAGATACGCAGTATTTT. Combining the CDR3 with reference TRBV7-7 and TRBJ2-3 gives the whole variable domain GAGVSQSPRYKVTKRGQDVTLRCDPISSHATLYWYQQALGQGPEFLTYFNYEAQPDKSGLPSDRFSAERPEGSISTLTIQRTEQRDSAMYRCASSLGAAGGDTQYFGPGTRLTVL.